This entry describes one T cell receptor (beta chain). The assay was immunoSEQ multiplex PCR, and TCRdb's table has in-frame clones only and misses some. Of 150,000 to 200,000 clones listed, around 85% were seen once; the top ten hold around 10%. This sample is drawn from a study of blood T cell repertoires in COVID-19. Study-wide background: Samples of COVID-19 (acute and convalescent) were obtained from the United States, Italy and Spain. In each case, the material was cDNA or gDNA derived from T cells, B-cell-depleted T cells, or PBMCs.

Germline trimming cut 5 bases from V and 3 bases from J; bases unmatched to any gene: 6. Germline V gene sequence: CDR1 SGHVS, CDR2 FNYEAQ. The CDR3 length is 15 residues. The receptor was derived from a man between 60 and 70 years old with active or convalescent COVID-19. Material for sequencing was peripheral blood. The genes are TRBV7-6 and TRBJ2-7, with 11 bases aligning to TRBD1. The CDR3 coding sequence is TGTGCCAGCAGCCAGGACAGGGGGCCGTTCTACGAGCAGTACTTC. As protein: CASSQDRGPFYEQYF.